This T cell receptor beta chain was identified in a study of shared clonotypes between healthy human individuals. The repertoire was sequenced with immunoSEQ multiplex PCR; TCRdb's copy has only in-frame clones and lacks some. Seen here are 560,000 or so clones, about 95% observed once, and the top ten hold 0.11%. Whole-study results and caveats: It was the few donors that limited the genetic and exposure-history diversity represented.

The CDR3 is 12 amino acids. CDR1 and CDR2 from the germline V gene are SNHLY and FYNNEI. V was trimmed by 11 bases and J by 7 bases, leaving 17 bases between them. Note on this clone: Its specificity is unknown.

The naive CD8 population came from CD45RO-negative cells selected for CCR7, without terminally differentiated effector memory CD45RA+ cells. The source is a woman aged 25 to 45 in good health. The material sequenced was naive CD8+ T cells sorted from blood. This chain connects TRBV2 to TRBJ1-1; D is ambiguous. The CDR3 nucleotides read TGTGCCTGCCGACGGGGAACAGATGAAGCTTTCTTT. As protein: CACRRGTDEAFF.